These 19 T cell receptor beta chains came from one sample sequenced in a study of blood T cell repertoires in COVID-19. The assay was immunoSEQ multiplex PCR, and TCRdb's table has in-frame clones only and misses some. The table has about 120,000 clones, about 79% seen once. The sample taken for sequencing was peripheral blood. These receptors were collected from a woman of 80 years or more with active or convalescent COVID-19.

This clone has at least ten counts. V gene TRBV5-1 combines with J gene TRBJ2-3, with 7 bases identical to TRBD2. The V segment lost 4 bases and the J segment 2 bases; nucleotides outside the gene matches: 13. The germline V gene has CDR1 SGHRS and CDR2 YFSETQ. The CDR3 is 17 residues long. The CDR3 loop reads CASSGRASGRVTDTQYF. In nucleotides, the CDR3 is TGCGCCAGCAGCGGCAGGGCTAGCGGAAGGGTCACAGATACGCAGTATTTT.

This clone was detected once. The chain is built from TRBV5-4 and TRBJ2-7; 9 bases agree with TRBD1. From germline, CDR1 is SGHNT and CDR2 YYREEE (reference sequence). The CDR3 consists of 17 residues. The V and J ends lost 4 bases and 7 bases, in that order; junction bases with no gene match: 18. CDR3 sequence (DNA): TGTGCCAGCAGCGCAGGACTTACATGGGACAGGGTAGAGGAGCAGTACTTC. Its translation: CASSAGLTWDRVEEQYF.

This sequence joins TRBV7-9 and TRBJ1-2, with TRBD1 matching 11 bases. This CDR3 region has 15 residues. The V gene's germline CDR1 is SEHNR and CDR2 FQNEAQ (reference sequence). Unmatched junction bases numbered 7, after V lost 5 bases and J lost 5 bases. The CDR3 reads CASSRTDRGLYGYTF. In nucleotides, the CDR3 is TGTGCCAGCAGCCGCACGGACAGGGGGCTTTATGGCTACACCTTC.

This chain uses TRBV25-1 with TRBJ1-5, with 7 bases matching TRBD1. Per germline, CDR1 MGHDK and CDR2 SYGVNS. Unmatched junction bases numbered 4, after V lost 6 bases and J lost 5 bases. CDR3 length: 13 amino acids. The CDR3 sequence: CASSRQGDQPQHF. As DNA, the CDR3 is TGTGCCAGCAGCAGACAGGGCGATCAGCCCCAGCATTTT.

This sequence joins TRBV6-5 and TRBJ2-7; D is perhaps TRBD1 (5 bases). CDR1 and CDR2 from the germline V gene are MNHEY and SVGAGI. V was clipped by 6 bases and J by 4 bases, with 10 bases between them. This CDR3 spans 12 amino acids. The CDR3 is CASRDMGYEQYF. DNA of the CDR3: TGTGCCAGCAGGGACATGGGTTACGAGCAGTACTTC.

In regard to this clone: Other DNA sequences in the same sample also yield this CDR3. The chain joins TRBV5-1 to TRBJ2-5; 10 nucleotides match TRBD2. CDR1 is SGHRS, CDR2 YFSETQ, per germline. The CDR3 runs to 14 residues. The junction had 1 base not matched to a gene; V was cut back by 0 bases and J by 5 bases. The CDR3 DNA reads TGCGCCAGCAGCTTGGTTAGCGGGAGGGAGACCCAGTACTTC. Its translation is CASSLVSGRETQYF.

The chain is built from TRBV7-8 and TRBJ2-6; no clear D gene. V dropped 4 bases and J dropped 0 bases, with 7 bases sitting between them. The CDR3 has 15 residues. Germline CDR1 is SGHVS and CDR2 is FQNEAQ. CDR3 loop: CASSSLSSGANVLTF. The CDR3 nucleotides are TGTGCCAGCAGCTCCCTATCCTCTGGGGCCAACGTCCTGACTTTC. The full variable domain, completed using reference TRBV7-8 and TRBJ2-6, is GAGVSQSPRYKVAKRGQDVALRCDPISGHVSLFWYQQALGQGPEFLTYFQNEAQLDKSGLPSDRFFAERPEGSVSTLKIQRTQQEDSAVYLCASSSLSSGANVLTFGAGSRLTVL.

The chain uses TRBV25-1 and TRBJ2-2; 7 bases are a match to TRBD1. The CDR3 extends over 15 amino acids. V dropped 5 bases and J dropped 0; count of bases not matched to a gene: 3. Germline CDR1 is MGHDK and CDR2 is SYGVNS. CDR3 loop: CASSTGTANTGELFF. In nucleotides, the CDR3 is TGTGCCAGCAGTACCGGGACAGCGAACACCGGGGAGCTGTTTTTT.

The rearrangement joins TRBV5-1 to TRBJ2-5; tentative D call: TRBD1 (6 bases). Trimming shortened V by 2 bases and J by 1 base, and 12 bases separated the two germline ends. This CDR3 comprises 15 residues. In germline, CDR1 is SGHRS, CDR2 YFSETQ. For the CDR3, the DNA is TGCGCCAGCAGCTTTGAGCCACAGGGCCAAGAGACCCAGTACTTC. Translation: CASSFEPQGQETQYF.

This clone was seen only a few times. This chain connects TRBV18 to TRBJ2-1; D remains ambiguous. Germline V gene data show CDR1 as KGHSH and CDR2 as LQKENI. The CDR3 loop spans 15 amino acids. V was trimmed by 2 bases and J by 2 bases, leaving 10 bases between them. The CDR3 loop reads CASSPGYDTYNEQFF. In DNA, the CDR3 is TGTGCCAGCTCACCAGGGTACGACACCTACAATGAGCAGTTCTTC.

The V and J genes are TRBV2 and TRBJ1-4; D is perhaps TRBD1 (5 bases). This CDR3 is built from 16 residues. Deletions cut 6 bases from V and 7 bases from J, with 21 bases between. Germline assignment: CDR1 SNHLY and CDR2 FYNNEI. CDR3 nucleotide sequence: TGTGCCAGCAGGGGGGGGAGTTTTAGTTCGCCTGAAAAACTGTTTTTT. Translating gives CASRGGSFSSPEKLFF.

This chain connects TRBV7-5 to TRBJ2-7; TRBD2 was called by the table and not checked on the DNA. TRBV7-5 is an annotated pseudogene. The CDR3 consists of 18 residues. As DNA, the CDR3 is TGTGCCAGAAGCTTAGAAAGCCCAGCGGGAAGGGCGGAAGGCGAGCAGTACTTC. It is translated as CARSLESPAGRAEGEQYF.

This clone was seen once. The CDR3 DNA sequence: TGTGCCAGCAGTCAAACAGGGTATGGCTACACCTTC. This gives the protein CASSQTGYGYTF. This chain connects TRBV6-2 or TRBV6-3 to TRBJ1-2; tentative D call: TRBD1 (6 bases). CDR1 MNHEY and CDR2 SVGEGT come from the germline V gene. The CDR3 is 12 residues long. V lost 5 bases and J 5 bases, leaving 9 bases between the germline ends.

The rearrangement uses TRBV5-5 and TRBJ2-7; D unresolved. The CDR3 is made up of 12 amino acids. V was pared by 0 bases and J by 1 base, with 2 bases between. CDR1 SGHKS and CDR2 YYEKEE come from the germline V gene (reference sequence). The CDR3 nucleotides read TGTGCCAGCAGCTTGGCATCCTACGAGCAGTACTTC. Residues: CASSLASYEQYF.

The V call is TRBV6-6, the J call TRBJ2-6, with TRBD1 matching over 12 bases. The CDR3 sequence is 19 residues long. V lost 5 bases, J lost 4 bases, and 12 bases stayed unmatched. In germline, CDR1 is MNHNY, CDR2 SVGAGI (reference sequence). The CDR3 region is CASSPRGGTGGPGANVLTF. The CDR3 DNA follows: TGTGCCAGCAGTCCCCGGGGGGGGACAGGGGGCCCCGGGGCCAACGTCCTGACTTTC.

The CDR3 region has the DNA TGTGCCAGCTCACCAATGGGAGGGGCGCCGAACACTGAAGCTTTCTTT. Translation gives CASSPMGGAPNTEAFF. The chain employs TRBV18 and TRBJ1-1, with D possibly matching TRBD1 (5 bases). The germline V gene encodes CDR1 KGHSH and CDR2 LQKENI. Between the trimmed V and J ends, which lost 2 bases and 1 base, there was a span of 14 bases. CDR3 length: 16 amino acids.

The chain recombines TRBV28 with TRBJ2-2; TRBD2 matches 12 bases. The germline gives CDR1 MDHEN, CDR2 SYDVKM. The CDR3 covers 16 residues. J gave up 6 bases and V 5 bases, and 7 bases lay outside the gene matches. The CDR3 sequence is CASSKTSGGFAGELFF. For the CDR3, the DNA is TGTGCCAGCAGTAAGACTAGCGGGGGATTTGCCGGGGAGCTGTTTTTT.

The rearrangement uses TRBV9 and TRBJ2-5; the D gene is possibly TRBD1 (5 bases). Trimming cost V 2 bases and J 4 bases, with 12 bases left between them. Germline V gene data show CDR1 as SGDLS and CDR2 as YYNGEE. This CDR3 is built from 14 residues. In nucleotides, the CDR3 is TGTGCCAGCAGCGTTGGAAGGGGTTTAGAGACCCAGTACTTC. It yields the protein CASSVGRGLETQYF.

V is TRBV28 and J is TRBJ2-7; tentative D call: TRBD1 (6 bases). V lost 2 bases, J lost 6 bases, and 11 bases lay in between. The CDR3 is 13 amino acids. Germline CDR1 reads MDHEN; CDR2 reads SYDVKM. The CDR3 region has the DNA TGTGCCAGCAGTTTAGGGCAGGGGAGCGAGCAGTACTTC. Translating gives CASSLGQGSEQYF.